This T cell receptor beta chain was captured in a study of T-cell reconstitution after alpha-beta-depleted transplantation in children. A TCRbeta library incorporating unique molecular identifiers was prepared. TCRdb ran MiXCR on the PCR reads and lists one entry per CDR3 protein. The sample shows just under 550,000 distinct CDR3 sequences, 15% to 20% of them seen only once. Germline V gene lookup returns CDR1 DFQATT and CDR2 SNEGSKA (reference sequence). Trimming removed 2 bases from V and 4 bases from J; junction bases left unmatched: 4. The length of the CDR3 is 13 residues. The receptor's source is a human donor who donated a stem cell graft to a child with acute lymphoblastic leukemia. The chain has TRBV20-1 and TRBJ1-1, with 7 bases fitting TRBD1. The material sequenced was PBMCs from the stem cell graft donor, taken from the stem cell graft. The CDR3 reads CSARLDRVTEAFF. CDR3 in DNA: TGCAGTGCTAGATTAGACAGGGTCACTGAAGCTTTCTTT.